This T cell receptor (beta chain) was observed in a study of shared clonotypes between healthy human individuals. The CDR3 covers 16 residues. V lost 2 bases and J lost 5, with 15 bases in between. Germline V gene sequence: CDR1 MDHEN, CDR2 SYDVKM. The count of this clone is one. Using immunoSEQ multiplex PCR, the repertoire was profiled, and TCRdb retains in-frame clones only, with some absent. This sample yields about 100,000 clones, of which 67% are seen a single time; around 26% belongs to the top ten. The specimen sequenced was memory CD8+ T cells sorted from blood. Subset given: CD45RO+ cells pooled with CCR7-negative TemRA cells. This chain connects TRBV28 to TRBJ2-2; D possibly uses TRBD1 or TRBD2 (7 bases each). The clonotype originates from a woman aged 30 to 39 in good health. This CDR3 is CASSLGRQGGTGELFF. CDR3 in DNA: TGTGCCAGCAGTTTAGGCCGACAGGGAGGGACCGGGGAGCTGTTTTTT.